Following are 7 T cell receptor beta chains from one sample sequenced in a study of cytomegalovirus exposure and HLA in healthy donors. 60 Vbeta and 13 Jbeta primers were used in PCR. The protocol was immunoSEQ multiplex PCR, while the TCRdb copy is restricted to in-frame clones and leaves out a portion. The sample records some 150,000 clones, over 60% being singletons. Sequenced sample: PBMCs. These receptors all come from a woman aged 30 to 39 in good health and CMV-seronegative.

The rearrangement joins TRBV6-5 to TRBJ2-1; 11 positions agree with TRBD2. Per germline, CDR1 MNHEY and CDR2 SVGAGI. This CDR3 region has 14 residues. The V and J ends lost 5 bases and 7 bases, in that order; junction bases with no gene match: 4. In DNA, the CDR3 is TGTGCCAGCAGTCGCGGACTAGCGGGTAATGAGCAGTTCTTC. The encoded protein is CASSRGLAGNEQFF.

The V and J genes are TRBV4-2 and TRBJ1-5; no reliable D call. The CDR3 totals 13 residues. Germline values: CDR1 LGHNA, CDR2 YNFKEQ. V gave up 4 bases and J gave up 7 bases, with 11 bases separating them. CDR3 nucleotides: TGTGCCAGCAGCCCCGAGGGTCGGCAGCCCCAGCATTTT. This codes for CASSPEGRQPQHF.

The chain couples TRBV5-5 to TRBJ2-7, with 12 nucleotides matching TRBD2. The J segment lost 0 bases and the V segment lost 2 bases, leaving 6 bases of the junction unmatched. The CDR3 has 17 amino acids. The germline CDR1 and CDR2 sequences are SGHKS and YYEKEE (reference sequence). CDR3 DNA sequence: TGTGCCAGCAGCTTCGCTGGACTAGCGGGAAGCTCCTACGAGCAGTACTTC. It codes for CASSFAGLAGSSYEQYF.

The V gene is TRBV28, the J gene TRBJ1-1, with TRBD1 matching 8 bases. Germline values: CDR1 MDHEN, CDR2 SYDVKM. The CDR3 length is 16 residues. The junction had 9 bases not matched to a gene; V was cut back by 6 bases and J by 0 bases. The CDR3 sequence: CASSGQGTTLNTEAFF. Written as DNA, the CDR3 is TGTGCCAGCAGCGGACAGGGAACTACCTTGAACACTGAAGCTTTCTTT.

The V gene is TRBV29-1, the J gene TRBJ1-3; a possible D gene is TRBD1 (5 bases). The CDR3 is made up of 13 amino acids. CDR1 SQVTM and CDR2 ANQGSEA come from the germline V gene. V lost 7 bases, J lost 3 bases, and 13 bases lay in between. CDR3 DNA sequence: TGCAGCGCCGTGGGGGGGGTTGGAAACACCATATATTTT. It codes for CSAVGGVGNTIYF.

This sequence joins TRBV5-6 and TRBJ2-5; D perhaps matches TRBD1 (5 bases). V was clipped by 3 bases and J by 3 bases, with 6 bases between them. This CDR3 is 12 amino acids long. From germline, CDR1 is SGHDT and CDR2 YYEEEE. The CDR3 region is CASSSTEETQYF. The CDR3 DNA reads TGTGCCAGCAGCTCGACAGAAGAGACCCAGTACTTC.

V is TRBV28 and J is TRBJ2-5, with TRBD2 as a possible D gene (7 bases). The CDR3 runs to 15 residues. CDR1 is MDHEN and CDR2 is SYDVKM in the germline V gene. With 6 bases removed from V and 4 bases from J, the gap between germline ends came to 18 bases. The CDR3 DNA sequence: TGTGCCAGCAGACTGGGGGGGGGCGGGGGAGAGACCCAGTACTTC. Its translation: CASRLGGGGGETQYF.